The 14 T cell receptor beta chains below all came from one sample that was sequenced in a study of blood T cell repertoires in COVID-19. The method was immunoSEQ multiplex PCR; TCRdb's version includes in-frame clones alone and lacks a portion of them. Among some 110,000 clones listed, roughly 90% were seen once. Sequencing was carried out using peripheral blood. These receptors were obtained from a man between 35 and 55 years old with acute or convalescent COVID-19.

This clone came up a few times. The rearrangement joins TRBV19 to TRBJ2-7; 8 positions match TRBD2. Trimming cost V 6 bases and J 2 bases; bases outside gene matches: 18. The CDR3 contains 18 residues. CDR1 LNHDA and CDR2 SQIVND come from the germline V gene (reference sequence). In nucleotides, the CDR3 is TGTGCCAGTAGCGACACCGGGGGGGGGCCATACTACCCCTACGAGCAGTACTTC. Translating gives CASSDTGGGPYYPYEQYF.

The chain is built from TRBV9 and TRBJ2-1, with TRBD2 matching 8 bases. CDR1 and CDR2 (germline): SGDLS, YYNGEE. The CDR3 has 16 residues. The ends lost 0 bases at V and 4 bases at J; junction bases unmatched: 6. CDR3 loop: CASSVGTSGGYNEQFF. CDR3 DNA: TGTGCCAGCAGCGTAGGTACGTCGGGAGGGTACAATGAGCAGTTCTTC. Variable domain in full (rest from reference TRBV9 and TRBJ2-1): DSGVTQTPKHLITATGQRVTLRCSPRSGDLSVYWYQQSLDQGLQFLIQYYNGEERAKGNILERFSAQQFPDLHSELNLSSLELGDSALYFCASSVGTSGGYNEQFFGPGTRLTVL.

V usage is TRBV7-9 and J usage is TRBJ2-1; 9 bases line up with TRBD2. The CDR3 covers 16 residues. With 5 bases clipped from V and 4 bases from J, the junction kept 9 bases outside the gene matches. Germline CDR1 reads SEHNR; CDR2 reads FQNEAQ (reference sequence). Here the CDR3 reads CASSTQGTSGYNEQFF. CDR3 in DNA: TGTGCCAGCAGCACCCAGGGCACTAGCGGGTACAATGAGCAGTTCTTC. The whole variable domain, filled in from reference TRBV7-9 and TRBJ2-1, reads DTGVSQNPRHKITKRGQNVTFRCDPISEHNRLYWYRQTLGQGPEFLTYFQNEAQLEKSRLLSDRFSAERPKGSFSTLEIQRTEQGDSAMYLCASSTQGTSGYNEQFFGPGTRLTVL.

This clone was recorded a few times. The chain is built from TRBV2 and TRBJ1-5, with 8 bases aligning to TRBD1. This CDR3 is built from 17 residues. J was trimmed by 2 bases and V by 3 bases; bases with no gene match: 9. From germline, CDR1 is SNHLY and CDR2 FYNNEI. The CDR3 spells CASSDRNRGFGNQPQHF. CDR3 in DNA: TGTGCCAGCAGTGACAGGAACAGGGGGTTTGGCAATCAGCCCCAGCATTTT.

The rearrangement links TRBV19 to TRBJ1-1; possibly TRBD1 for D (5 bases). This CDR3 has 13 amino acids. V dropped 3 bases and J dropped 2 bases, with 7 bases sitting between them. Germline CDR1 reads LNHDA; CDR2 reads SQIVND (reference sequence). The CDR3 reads CASSIRGNTEAFF. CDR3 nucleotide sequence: TGTGCCAGTAGTATTAGGGGTAACACTGAAGCTTTCTTT.

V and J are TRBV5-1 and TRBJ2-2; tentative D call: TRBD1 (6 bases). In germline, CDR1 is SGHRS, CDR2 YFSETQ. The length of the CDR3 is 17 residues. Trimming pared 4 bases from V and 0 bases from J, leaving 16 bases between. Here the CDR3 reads CASSLGAGQTNTGELFF. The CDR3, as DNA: TGCGCCAGCAGCCTGGGGGCAGGGCAGACGAACACCGGGGAGCTGTTTTTT.

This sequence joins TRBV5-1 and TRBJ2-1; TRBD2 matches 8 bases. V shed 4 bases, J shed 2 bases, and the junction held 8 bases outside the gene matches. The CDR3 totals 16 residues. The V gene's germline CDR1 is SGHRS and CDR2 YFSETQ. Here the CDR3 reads CASSPLSGNAYNEQFF. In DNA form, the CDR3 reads TGCGCCAGCAGCCCCCTTAGCGGGAACGCCTACAATGAGCAGTTCTTC.

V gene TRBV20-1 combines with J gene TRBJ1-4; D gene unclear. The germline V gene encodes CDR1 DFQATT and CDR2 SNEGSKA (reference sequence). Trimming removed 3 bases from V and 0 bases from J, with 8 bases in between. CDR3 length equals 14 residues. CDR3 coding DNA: TGCAGTGCTAGTTCCCAGACAACTAATGAAAAACTGTTTTTT. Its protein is CSASSQTTNEKLFF.

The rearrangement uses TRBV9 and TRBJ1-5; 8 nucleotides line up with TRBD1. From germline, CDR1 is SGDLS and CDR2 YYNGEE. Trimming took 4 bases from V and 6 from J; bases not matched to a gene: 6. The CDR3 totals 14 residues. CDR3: CASSKADRAQPQHF. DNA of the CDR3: TGTGCCAGCAGCAAGGCGGACAGGGCTCAGCCCCAGCATTTT.

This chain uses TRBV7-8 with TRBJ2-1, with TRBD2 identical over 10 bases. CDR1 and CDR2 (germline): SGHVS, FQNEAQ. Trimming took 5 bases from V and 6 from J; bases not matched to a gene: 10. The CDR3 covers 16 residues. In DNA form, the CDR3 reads TGTGCCAGCAGCCCGAACGGACTAGCGGATTTCAATGAGCAGTTCTTC. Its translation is CASSPNGLADFNEQFF.

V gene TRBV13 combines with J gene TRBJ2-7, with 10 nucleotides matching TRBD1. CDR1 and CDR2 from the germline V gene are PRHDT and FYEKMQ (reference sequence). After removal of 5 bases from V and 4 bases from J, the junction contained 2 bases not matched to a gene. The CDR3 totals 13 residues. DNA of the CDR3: TGTGCCAGCAGCGGGACAGGGGAATACGAGCAGTACTTC. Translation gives CASSGTGEYEQYF.

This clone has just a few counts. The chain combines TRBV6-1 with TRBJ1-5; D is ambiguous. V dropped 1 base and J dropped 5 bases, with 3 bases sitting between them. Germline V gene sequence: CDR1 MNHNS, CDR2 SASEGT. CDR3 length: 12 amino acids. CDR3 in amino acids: CASSEGHQPQHF. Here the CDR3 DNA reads TGTGCCAGCAGTGAAGGGCATCAGCCCCAGCATTTT.

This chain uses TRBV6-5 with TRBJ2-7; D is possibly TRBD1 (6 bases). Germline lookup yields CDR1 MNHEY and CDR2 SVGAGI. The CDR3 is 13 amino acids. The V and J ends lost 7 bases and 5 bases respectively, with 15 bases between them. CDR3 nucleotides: TGTGCCAGCACAAAGTGGGACACCAACGAGCAGTACTTC. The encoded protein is CASTKWDTNEQYF.

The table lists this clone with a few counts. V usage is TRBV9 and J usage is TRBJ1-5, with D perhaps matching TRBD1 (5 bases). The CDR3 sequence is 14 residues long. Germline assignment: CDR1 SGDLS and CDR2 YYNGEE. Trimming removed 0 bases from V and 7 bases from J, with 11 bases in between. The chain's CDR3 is CASSVAGDWQPQHF. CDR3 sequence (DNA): TGTGCCAGCAGCGTAGCCGGGGACTGGCAGCCCCAGCATTTT.